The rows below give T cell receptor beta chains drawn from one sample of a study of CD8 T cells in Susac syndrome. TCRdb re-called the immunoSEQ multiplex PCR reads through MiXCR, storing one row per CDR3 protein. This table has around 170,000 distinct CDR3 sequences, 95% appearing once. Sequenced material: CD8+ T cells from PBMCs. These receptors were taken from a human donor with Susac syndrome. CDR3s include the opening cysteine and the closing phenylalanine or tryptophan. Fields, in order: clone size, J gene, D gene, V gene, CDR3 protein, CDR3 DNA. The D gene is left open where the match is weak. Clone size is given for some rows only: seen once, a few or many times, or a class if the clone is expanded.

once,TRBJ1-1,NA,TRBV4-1,CASSTNTGFTEAFF,TGCGCCAGCAGCACTAACACAGGGTTCACTGAAGCTTTCTTT
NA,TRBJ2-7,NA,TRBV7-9,CASGNQEQYF,TGTGCCAGCGGTAACCAGGAGCAGTACTTC
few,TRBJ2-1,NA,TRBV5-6,CASSRSYNEQFF,TGTGCCAGCAGCCGTTCGTACAATGAGCAGTTCTTC
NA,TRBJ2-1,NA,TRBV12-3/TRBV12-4,CASSTGYEQFF,TGTGCCAGCAGTACAGGGTATGAGCAGTTCTTC
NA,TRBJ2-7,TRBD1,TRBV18,CASSPPHRGAYEQYF,TGTGCCAGCTCACCACCACACAGGGGTGCGTACGAGCAGTACTTC
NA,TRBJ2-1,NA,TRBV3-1,CASSQALSFGEQFF,TGTGCCAGCAGCCAAGCTCTTAGTTTCGGTGAGCAGTTCTTC
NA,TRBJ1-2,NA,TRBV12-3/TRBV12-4,CASSFWPLKRGYTF,TGTGCCAGCAGTTTTTGGCCTCTGAAGCGTGGCTACACCTTC
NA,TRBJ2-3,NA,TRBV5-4,CASSLASSTDTQYF,TGTGCCAGCAGCTTGGCGTCCAGCACAGATACGCAGTATTTT
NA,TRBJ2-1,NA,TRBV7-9,CASSLGKNEQFF,TGTGCCAGCAGCTTAGGGAAAAATGAGCAGTTCTTC
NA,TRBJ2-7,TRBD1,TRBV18,CASSPGQGESEQYF,TGTGCCAGCTCACCAGGACAGGGGGAATCCGAGCAGTACTTC
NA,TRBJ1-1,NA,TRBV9,CASRAGMNTEAFF,TGTGCCAGCAGAGCAGGGATGAACACTGAAGCTTTCTTT
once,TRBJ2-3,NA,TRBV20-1,CSARDQKRDTQYF,TGCAGTGCTAGAGATCAGAAACGGGATACGCAGTATTTT
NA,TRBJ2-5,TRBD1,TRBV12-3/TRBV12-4,CASSLAKGAETQYF,TGTGCCAGCAGTTTAGCAAAGGGGGCAGAGACCCAGTACTTC
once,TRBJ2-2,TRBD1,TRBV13,CASSFTGGYGGELFF,TGTGCCAGCAGCTTTACAGGGGGCTATGGCGGGGAGCTGTTTTTT
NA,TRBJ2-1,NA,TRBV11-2,CASSATLTPNEQFF,TGTGCCAGCAGCGCGACACTAACCCCCAATGAGCAGTTCTTC
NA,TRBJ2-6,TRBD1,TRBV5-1,CASSPDRAGANVLTF,TGCGCCAGCAGCCCAGACAGGGCTGGGGCCAACGTCCTGACTTTC
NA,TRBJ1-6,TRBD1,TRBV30,CAWGQGINNSPLHF,TGTGCCTGGGGACAGGGGATCAATAATTCACCCCTCCACTTT
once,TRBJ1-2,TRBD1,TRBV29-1,CSAPDRVDYGYTF,TGCAGCGCGCCAGACAGGGTGGACTATGGCTACACCTTC
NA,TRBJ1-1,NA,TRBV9,CASSPDSTEAFF,TGTGCCAGCAGCCCGGATAGCACTGAAGCTTTCTTT
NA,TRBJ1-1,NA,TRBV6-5,CASSFRSNTEAFF,TGTGCCAGCAGTTTCCGGTCGAACACTGAAGCTTTCTTT
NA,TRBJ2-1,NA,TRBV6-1,CATTPPISSYNEQFF,TGTGCCACCACTCCCCCGATAAGCTCCTACAATGAGCAGTTCTTC
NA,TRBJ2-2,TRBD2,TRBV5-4,CASSLNSGRSMVTGELFF,TGTGCCAGCAGCTTGAATAGCGGGAGGTCGATGGTCACCGGGGAGCTGTTTTTT
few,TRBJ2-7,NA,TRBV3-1,CASSQDSSYEQYF,TGTGCCAGCAGCCAAGACTCCTCCTACGAGCAGTACTTC
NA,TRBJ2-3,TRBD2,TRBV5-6,CASSLGLAGVADTQYF,TGTGCCAGCAGCTTGGGGTTGGCGGGGGTAGCAGATACGCAGTATTTT
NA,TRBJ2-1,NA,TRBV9,CASSVDRDKQFF,TGTGCCAGCAGCGTAGATAGGGATAAGCAGTTCTTC
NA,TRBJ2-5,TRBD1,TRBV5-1,CASSLKQGREETQYF,TGCGCCAGCAGCTTAAAACAGGGGCGTGAAGAGACCCAGTACTTC
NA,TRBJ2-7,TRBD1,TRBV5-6,CASSLTGLTFYEQYF,TGTGCCAGCAGCCTGACAGGGCTAACTTTCTACGAGCAGTACTTC
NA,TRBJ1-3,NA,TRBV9,CASSPWGSGNTIYF,TGTGCCAGCAGCCCTTGGGGCTCTGGAAACACCATATATTTT
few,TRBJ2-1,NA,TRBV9,CASSVGYNEQFF,TGTGCCAGCAGTGTAGGGTACAATGAGCAGTTCTTC
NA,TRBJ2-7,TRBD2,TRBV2,CASREGSYEQYF,TGTGCCAGCCGGGAGGGCTCCTACGAGCAGTACTTC
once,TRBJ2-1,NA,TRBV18,CASSPIRQGPGEEQFF,TGTGCCAGCTCACCCATTAGACAGGGCCCGGGGGAGGAGCAGTTCTTC
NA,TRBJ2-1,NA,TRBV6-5,CASSYSSEPYNEQFF,TGTGCCAGCAGTTACTCTAGCGAACCCTACAATGAGCAGTTCTTC